Reported below is one T cell receptor (beta chain). At least ten counts were recorded for this clonotype. What this receptor recognizes is not known. The sample holds no much larger clone one base away, and base qualities are not on file. The data were produced on an Illumina NovaSeq 6000. TCRalpha and TCRbeta cDNA libraries were built by 5'RACE with constant-segment primers, adding sample barcodes and unique molecular identifiers. Trizol reagent was used to extract RNA from every sample. Amplification of the libraries took two PCR steps, and the second step added a second sample barcode plus Illumina TruSeq adapters. Sequencing of libraries was performed on an Illumina NovaSeq with 2 x 150 bp paired-end reads. The original methods were these. Reads were demultiplexed and collapsed into UMI-guided consensus sequences with migec v1.2.7. Using mixcr v2.1.11, the UMI consensuses were aligned to TRA and TRB V and J templates and assembled into clonotypes. Clonotypes were classified as expanded or contracted when called significant by both edgeR and NoisET, with noise models trained on biological replicates. edgeR calls used a false discovery rate-adjusted p below 0.01 and a log2 fold-change threshold of 1. As an exploratory analysis of dynamics, max-normalized trajectories of the 1000 most abundant clonotypes were examined by PCA with hierarchical clustering. Separately sequenced CD4+ and CD8+ repertoires were used to assign the CD4 or CD8 phenotype of responding clones. The public sequencing data were trimmed at Q25 with fastp and processed into clonotypes with MiXCR by TCRdb, which kept only in-frame beta chains. Entries are consolidated by CDR3 protein sequence, retaining the most common genes and DNA. Here the V and J calls rest on TCRdb's processing, not on the authors' analysis. The sample data list hundreds of thousands of distinct CDR3 sequences, and approximately 21% of these were observed just once. The ten largest clonotypes hold around 8.4% of the sample.

Ficoll-Paque density gradient centrifugation was the method used to isolate PBMCs. This sample is part of a study of T-cell memory formation after mild COVID-19 (dated by TCRdb to the early 2020s). For context, the study as a whole: TCR sequence clusters from the two donors were largely donor specific. In a couple of donors, T-cell clones that expanded and contracted after mild COVID-19 were tracked by sequencing TCRalpha and TCRbeta repertoires over time. Two young, previously healthy adult volunteers, one female and one male, were included in the cohort. General study outcomes and caveats: Contracting CD4+ clones turned up mainly in the CM and EM memory subsets, whereas EMRA was where CD8+ clones were enriched. Whether the second-wave clones peaking on day 37 were SARS-CoV-2 specific was not confirmed. Clones contracting from day 15 to 85 had balanced CD4/CD8 phenotypes, while a second wave expanding from day 15 to 37 was biased towards CD4+. Some responding clones were found in pre-infection memory, which suggests that pre-existing cross-reactive memory T cells took part in the SARS-CoV-2 response. Only a couple of mild cases were covered by the study, and larger cohorts that include severe cases with pre-infection samples were considered necessary.

Based on the germline V gene (reference sequence), the CDR1 and CDR2 sequences are LGHDT and YNNKEL. The CDR3 has 13 amino acids, counting the end cysteine and phenylalanine. Only CDR3 DNA remains: 39 bases, in frame from the first base. The V end loses 2 bases and the J end loses 5 bases, and a stretch of 9 bases separates them. Sequences were obtained from PBMCs or a T cell subset sorted from them (not recorded which). This TCR came from an adult woman who had mild COVID-19 (a few samples of this study predate the infection). The sample titles of this study are shuffled in the database, so cell type and time point are left out; the donor was told from shared clones. The chain uses TRBV3-1 and TRBJ2-5; the D element could tentatively be TRBD1 or TRBD2, as 6 bases agree for each. The nucleotide sequence is TGTGCCAGCAGCCAACCGGGGGCGGAGACCCAGTACTTC. This gives the protein CASSQPGAETQYF.